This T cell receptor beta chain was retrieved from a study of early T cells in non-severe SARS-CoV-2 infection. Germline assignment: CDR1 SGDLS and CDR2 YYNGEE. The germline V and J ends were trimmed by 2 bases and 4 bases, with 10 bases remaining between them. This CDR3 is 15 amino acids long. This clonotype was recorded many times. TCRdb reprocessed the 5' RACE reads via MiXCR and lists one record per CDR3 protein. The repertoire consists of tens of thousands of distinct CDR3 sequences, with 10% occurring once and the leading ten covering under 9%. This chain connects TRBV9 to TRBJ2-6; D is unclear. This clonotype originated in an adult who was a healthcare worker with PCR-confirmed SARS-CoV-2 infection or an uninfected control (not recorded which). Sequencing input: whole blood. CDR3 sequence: CASSVGGAGANVLTF. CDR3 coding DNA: TGTGCCAGCAGCGTGGGTGGCGCCGGGGCCAACGTCCTGACTTTC.